A single sample gave rise to the 29 T cell receptor beta chains below, sequenced in a study of cytomegalovirus exposure and HLA in healthy donors. PCR involved 60 Vbeta and 13 Jbeta primers. Sequencing was performed with immunoSEQ multiplex PCR; in TCRdb, only in-frame clones are kept and a portion is missing. The sample records over 100,000 clones, 76% being singletons. The specimen sequenced was PBMCs. All receptors derive from a female donor in good health and CMV-seropositive.

This clone was seen at least ten times. This chain links TRBV18 with TRBJ2-5; D possibly corresponds to TRBD2 (6 bases). The germline V and J ends were trimmed by 6 bases and 1 base, with 12 bases remaining between them. This CDR3 comprises 14 residues. The germline CDR1 and CDR2 sequences are KGHSH and LQKENI. Written as DNA, the CDR3 is TGTGCCAGCTCGGCGGACTACGTCCAAGAGACCCAGTACTTC. Translation gives CASSADYVQETQYF.

This clone was seen only a few times. V and J are TRBV7-3 and TRBJ1-3; a possible D gene is TRBD1 (6 bases). The V gene's germline CDR1 is SGHTA and CDR2 FQGTGA. This CDR3 is 15 amino acids long. Trimming pared 2 bases from V and 3 bases from J, leaving 11 bases between. For the CDR3, the DNA is TGTGCCAGCAGCTTATCTGGGGGCTTTGGAAACACCATATATTTT. It translates to CASSLSGGFGNTIYF.

The chain recombines TRBV18 with TRBJ1-3; D perhaps matches TRBD1 (6 bases). The CDR3 is made up of 15 amino acids. V was pared by 3 bases and J by 6 bases, with 15 bases between. Germline CDR1 reads KGHSH; CDR2 reads LQKENI. CDR3 in amino acids: CASSPEQGYENTIYF. In DNA form, the CDR3 reads TGTGCCAGCTCACCTGAACAGGGATATGAAAACACCATATATTTT.

CDR3 coding DNA: TGTGCCAGCAGCCTGGGGGCGAGGACAGGGCCAACCAATAATTCACCCCTCCACTTT. As protein: CASSLGARTGPTNNSPLHF. The V call is TRBV13, the J call TRBJ1-6; 8 bases line up with TRBD1. CDR1 and CDR2 (germline): PRHDT, FYEKMQ (reference sequence). Losses at the gene ends were 5 bases for V and 5 bases for J; bases not matched to a gene: 17. There are 19 residues in the CDR3.

V and J are TRBV6-5 and TRBJ2-3, with TRBD1 matching over 8 bases. This CDR3 comprises 14 residues. V gave up 5 bases and J gave up 5 bases; unmatched junction bases: 6. Germline values: CDR1 MNHEY, CDR2 SVGAGI. CDR3 sequence (DNA): TGTGCCAGCAGTGAAGGGACAGGCGTAGATACGCAGTATTTT. As protein: CASSEGTGVDTQYF.

The rearrangement joins TRBV6-5 to TRBJ2-1; 11 bases fit TRBD2. Germline CDR1 MNHEY, CDR2 SVGAGI. With V trimmed by 6 bases and J by 7 bases, 8 bases remained unmatched. The CDR3 contains 15 residues. In DNA, the CDR3 is TGTGCCAGCAGAGATAGCGGGAGGGCCAGGAATGAGCAGTTCTTC. It is translated as CASRDSGRARNEQFF.

This clone has only one observation. The V gene is TRBV7-9, the J gene TRBJ2-2, with TRBD1 matching 11 bases. The CDR3 is 16 amino acids. CDR1 and CDR2 from the germline V gene are SEHNR and FQNEAQ (reference sequence). Trimming cost V 4 bases and J 1 base; bases outside gene matches: 2. CDR3 residues: CASSWTGGRNTGELFF. Written as DNA, the CDR3 is TGTGCCAGCAGCTGGACAGGGGGCCGGAACACCGGGGAGCTGTTTTTT.

CDR3 DNA sequence: TGCGCCAGCAGATCTCAGGGGGCCTTCGGGGAGCTGTTTTTT. Its protein is CASRSQGAFGELFF. The chain recombines TRBV5-1 with TRBJ2-2, with 8 bases that match TRBD1. Unmatched junction bases numbered 7, after V lost 5 bases and J lost 7 bases. Germline V gene sequence: CDR1 SGHRS, CDR2 YFSETQ. This CDR3 has 14 residues.

This clone was detected only a few times. The chain joins TRBV28 to TRBJ1-4; 8 bases are shared with TRBD1. Germline CDR1 is MDHEN and CDR2 is SYDVKM. The CDR3 loop spans 16 amino acids. V lost 4 bases, J lost 6 bases, and 10 bases stayed unmatched. CDR3 residues: CASSSTGVSSDEKLFF. CDR3 nucleotide sequence: TGTGCCAGCAGTTCGACAGGGGTTTCTTCGGATGAAAAACTGTTTTTT.

The chain combines TRBV5-5 with TRBJ2-1; tentatively, D is TRBD2 (6 bases). The CDR3 spans 16 residues. V lost 7 bases and J 8 bases, leaving 25 bases between the germline ends. From germline, CDR1 is SGHKS and CDR2 YYEKEE (reference sequence). This chain's CDR3 is CASATPGDSLSDEQFF. The CDR3, as DNA: TGTGCCAGCGCCACCCCGGGAGATTCTCTTTCTGATGAGCAGTTCTTC.

The chain carries TRBV29-1 and TRBJ1-1; perhaps TRBD1 as D (6 bases). Germline V gene data show CDR1 as SQVTM and CDR2 as ANQGSEA. Trimming stripped 5 bases from V and 0 bases from J, with 10 bases between. CDR3 length: 13 residues. The CDR3 coding sequence is TGCAGCGTTCGACAGGACATGAACACTGAAGCTTTCTTT. This translates into CSVRQDMNTEAFF. Drawing the rest from reference TRBV29-1 and TRBJ1-1, the complete variable domain is SAVISQKPSRDICQRGTSLTIQCQVDSQVTMMFWYRQQPGQSLTLIATANQGSEATYESGFVIDKFPISRPNLTFSTLTVSNMSPEDSSIYLCSVRQDMNTEAFFGQGTRLTVV.

V is TRBV14 and J is TRBJ2-7; 7 nucleotides agree with TRBD1. The CDR3 is made up of 12 amino acids. Unmatched junction bases numbered 4, after V lost 6 bases and J lost 5 bases. Germline V gives CDR1 SGHDN, CDR2 FVKESK. CDR3 nucleotides: TGTGCCAGCAGAGGGGGCTGGGACGAGCAGTACTTC. As protein: CASRGGWDEQYF.

This chain links TRBV5-4 with TRBJ1-1; D is ambiguous. The CDR3 contains 13 residues. Germline V gives CDR1 SGHNT, CDR2 YYREEE (reference sequence). The V and J ends lost 0 bases and 0 bases respectively, with 3 bases between them. As DNA, the CDR3 is TGTGCCAGCAGCTTGGTCATGAACACTGAAGCTTTCTTT. Its translation is CASSLVMNTEAFF.

This clone is termed medium-sized. This sequence joins TRBV19 and TRBJ1-1; 7 bases fit TRBD1. Trimming at V came to 5 bases and at J to 5 bases, leaving 11 bases not matched to a gene. The CDR3 consists of 15 residues. The V gene's germline CDR1 is LNHDA and CDR2 SQIVND (reference sequence). The CDR3 protein is CASSPSRQGGTEAFF. CDR3 nucleotide sequence: TGTGCCAGTAGTCCCTCCCGACAGGGAGGAACTGAAGCTTTCTTT.

This sequence joins TRBV19 and TRBJ2-5, with 10 positions matching TRBD2. This CDR3 has 15 residues. J lost 3 bases, V lost 4 bases, and 5 bases had no gene match. Germline V CDR1 and CDR2: LNHDA, SQIVND (reference sequence). CDR3 residues: CASSRTLAGEETQYF. CDR3 nucleotides: TGTGCCAGTAGTAGAACGCTAGCGGGGGAAGAGACCCAGTACTTC.

This sequence joins TRBV6-5 and TRBJ2-1; 10 bases align to TRBD1. V was pared by 6 bases and J by 8 bases, with 4 bases of the junction left unmatched. The germline gives CDR1 MNHEY, CDR2 SVGAGI. This CDR3 region has 13 residues. CDR3 protein: CASRRTGGDEQFF. The DNA for the CDR3 is TGTGCCAGCAGACGGACAGGGGGAGATGAGCAGTTCTTC.

DNA of the CDR3: TGTGCCACCAACACCCCGGGGGGTACACTCCACTTT. Translated, it gives CATNTPGGTLHF. This sequence joins TRBV15 and TRBJ1-6, with D perhaps TRBD1 (5 bases). This CDR3 contains 12 residues. Germline CDR1 and CDR2: LNHNV and YYDKDF (reference sequence). The V end lost 7 bases, the J end lost 16 bases, and 17 bases lay between the germline ends.

The rearrangement links TRBV5-1 to TRBJ1-3; possibly TRBD1 for D (5 bases). CDR1 is SGHRS and CDR2 is YFSETQ in the germline V gene. The CDR3 covers 15 residues. The ends were cut back, 0 bases at V and 2 bases at J, with 9 bases in the middle. The CDR3 DNA is TGCGCCAGCAGCTTGGAATCAGGGACTGGAAACACCATATATTTT. The encoded protein is CASSLESGTGNTIYF.

CDR3 residues: CASSLVASGTGNYEQYF. The CDR3 region has the DNA TGTGCCAGCAGCTTAGTCGCTAGCGGGACCGGGAACTACGAGCAGTACTTC. This sequence joins TRBV11-2 and TRBJ2-5, with 9 bases lining up with TRBD2. The J call may be in error: the DNA end matches TRBJ2-7 better. From germline, CDR1 is SGHAT and CDR2 FQNNGV. The CDR3 runs to 17 residues.

This chain joins TRBV7-3 and TRBJ2-3, with TRBD2 as a possible D gene (6 bases). The CDR3 runs 17 residues. V lost 0 bases and J 1 base, leaving 14 bases between the germline ends. Germline CDR1 reads SGHTA; CDR2 reads FQGTGA. Here the CDR3 reads CASSLTRGSGGTDTQYF. CDR3 in DNA: TGTGCCAGCAGCTTAACGAGGGGTAGCGGAGGCACAGATACGCAGTATTTT. The full variable domain, rest sourced from reference TRBV7-3 and TRBJ2-3, is GAGVSQTPSNKVTEKGKYVELRCDPISGHTALYWYRQSLGQGPEFLIYFQGTGAADDSGLPNDRFFAVRPEGSVSTLKIQRTERGDSAVYLCASSLTRGSGGTDTQYFGPGTRLTVL.

The V gene is TRBV28, the J gene TRBJ2-7; 7 positions match TRBD1. There are 13 residues in the CDR3. Germline V gene data show CDR1 as MDHEN and CDR2 as SYDVKM. Trimming removed 6 bases from V and 7 bases from J; junction bases left unmatched: 9. The CDR3 spells CASRKTGLREQYF. For the CDR3, the DNA is TGTGCCAGCAGGAAGACAGGGCTACGGGAGCAGTACTTC.

This clone was recorded once. This sequence joins TRBV28 and TRBJ2-7; 8 bases fit TRBD1. Germline CDR1 is MDHEN and CDR2 is SYDVKM. The CDR3 has 14 residues. V gave up 2 bases and J gave up 6 bases; unmatched junction bases: 6. Here the CDR3 reads CASSLVGQGSEQYF. The CDR3 DNA follows: TGTGCCAGCAGTTTAGTAGGACAGGGCTCCGAGCAGTACTTC.

The rearrangement links TRBV7-9 to TRBJ2-1; TRBD2 matches at 10 bases. V shed 4 bases and J 5 bases; nucleotides not matched to a gene: 8. The CDR3 has 16 residues. CDR1 and CDR2 from the germline V gene are SEHNR and FQNEAQ (reference sequence). The CDR3 sequence is CASSWVSGGQNNEQFF. CDR3 DNA: TGTGCCAGCAGCTGGGTTAGCGGGGGGCAGAACAATGAGCAGTTCTTC.

Comments on this clone: One end of the junction fails to match germline, which may point to a read error. Other DNA sequences in this specimen translate into the identical CDR3. This chain connects TRBV11-2 to TRBJ2-5; TRBD2 might be the D (5 bases). CDR3 size: 13 residues. Germline-derived CDR1 and CDR2 are SGHAT and FQNNGV. The CDR3, as DNA: TGTGCCAGCAGCTTAGGACTACAAGAGACCCAATACTTC. Translated: CASSLGLQETQYF.

This clone was seen more than once but under ten times. The J gene is TRBJ2-2, the V gene TRBV5-4; TRBD2 agrees at 8 bases. The germline V gene has CDR1 SGHNT and CDR2 YYREEE (reference sequence). This CDR3 region has 15 residues. The junction had 3 bases not matched to a gene; V was cut back by 4 bases and J by 1 base. CDR3: CASSKGLGNTGELFF. The CDR3 DNA is TGTGCCAGCAGCAAGGGACTAGGGAACACCGGGGAGCTGTTTTTT.

The J gene is TRBJ1-2, the V gene TRBV27; no definite D call. Germline V gene lookup returns CDR1 MNHEY and CDR2 SMNVEV (reference sequence). V shed 5 bases and J shed 3 bases, with 22 bases lying between them. The CDR3 spans 17 residues. The CDR3 DNA is TGTGCCAGCAGTCCCGATCCTCAATCTGGGAGTGACTATGGCTACACCTTC. It is translated as CASSPDPQSGSDYGYTF.

V is TRBV9 and J is TRBJ2-7; TRBD1 aligns across 7 bases. The CDR3 sequence is 15 residues long. Unmatched junction bases numbered 5, after V lost 0 bases and J lost 2 bases. Germline assignment: CDR1 SGDLS and CDR2 YYNGEE. DNA of the CDR3: TGTGCCAGCAGCGTAGCGGTGGGGACAGCCTACGAGCAGTACTTC. Protein sequence: CASSVAVGTAYEQYF.

The CDR3 nucleotides are TGTGCCAGCAGCGCCTGGGAGGACACCGACTCTGAAGCTTTCTTT. This encodes CASSAWEDTDSEAFF. The rearrangement uses TRBV5-4 and TRBJ1-1; weak D call: TRBD1 (5 bases). The CDR3 has 15 residues. CDR1 and CDR2 (germline): SGHNT, YYREEE (reference sequence). V shed 4 bases and J shed 6 bases, with 19 bases lying between them. Full variable domain (remainder filled in from reference TRBV5-4 and TRBJ1-1): ETGVTQSPTHLIKTRGQQVTLRCSSQSGHNTVSWYQQALGQGPQFIFQYYREEENGRGNFPPRFSGLQFPNYSSELNVNALELDDSALYLCASSAWEDTDSEAFFGQGTRLTVV.

This chain links TRBV6-5 with TRBJ1-1; TRBD1 might be the D (5 bases). The CDR3 sequence is 13 residues long. With 2 bases removed from V and 9 bases from J, the gap between germline ends came to 13 bases. Germline V gives CDR1 MNHEY, CDR2 SVGAGI. CDR3 protein: CASSYNGQGQAFF. The CDR3 coding sequence is TGTGCCAGCAGTTACAATGGTCAGGGTCAAGCTTTCTTT.